This entry lists 28 T cell receptor beta chains sequenced from one sample in a study of blood T cell repertoires in COVID-19. Sequencing was performed with immunoSEQ multiplex PCR; in TCRdb, only in-frame clones are kept and a portion is missing. The data hold roughly 100,000 clones, with roughly 80% observed a single time. Sequencing used peripheral blood. These TCRs come from a man aged 55 to 70 with active or convalescent COVID-19.

The chain combines TRBV6-5 with TRBJ1-6; D call uncertain. The CDR3 totals 14 residues. V shed 6 bases and J shed 7 bases, with 13 bases lying between them. In germline, CDR1 is MNHEY, CDR2 SVGAGI. CDR3 DNA: TGTGCCAGCAGGCCCCCGGGGTTGAATTCACCCCTCCACTTT. Translated: CASRPPGLNSPLHF.

The V gene is TRBV7-8, the J gene TRBJ2-1; 10 bases are a match to TRBD2. There are 15 residues in the CDR3. Germline-derived CDR1 and CDR2 are SGHVS and FQNEAQ. Unmatched junction bases numbered 7, after V lost 4 bases and J lost 7 bases. The CDR3 nucleotides are TGTGCCAGCAGCTGGACTAGCGGCCATGGGAATGAGCAGTTCTTC. It specifies CASSWTSGHGNEQFF.

The genes are TRBV5-6 and TRBJ2-1; 7 nucleotides match TRBD2. CDR3 length: 13 residues. V lost 4 bases to trimming and J lost 8 bases; unmatched junction nucleotides: 6. CDR1 and CDR2 from the germline V gene are SGHDT and YYEEEE. The CDR3, as DNA: TGTGCCAGCAGCAACGGGGAGGGCGATGAGCAGTTCTTC. Translated, it gives CASSNGEGDEQFF.

The chain couples TRBV5-6 to TRBJ2-3; 11 nucleotides align to TRBD2. V lost 4 bases to trimming and J lost 2 bases; unmatched junction nucleotides: 6. CDR1 and CDR2 (germline): SGHDT, YYEEEE. The CDR3 runs to 16 residues. CDR3 residues: CASSGRLAGNTDTQYF. Written as DNA, the CDR3 is TGTGCCAGCAGCGGGAGACTAGCGGGGAACACAGATACGCAGTATTTT. The whole variable domain, remainder taken from reference TRBV5-6 and TRBJ2-3, is DAGVTQSPTHLIKTRGQQVTLRCSPKSGHDTVSWYQQALGQGPQFIFQYYEEEERQRGNFPDRFSGHQFPNYSSELNVNALLLGDSALYLCASSGRLAGNTDTQYFGPGTRLTVL.

The chain links TRBV18 to TRBJ1-1; 8 bases match TRBD1. This CDR3 contains 12 residues. V lost 6 bases and J lost 10; bases outside the gene matches: 7. Germline V gene data show CDR1 as KGHSH and CDR2 as LQKENI. The CDR3 loop reads CASSGQGIGAFF. The CDR3 DNA reads as TGTGCCAGCTCTGGACAGGGCATAGGAGCTTTCTTT. Looking up the rest from reference TRBV18 and TRBJ1-1 gives the full variable domain: NAGVMQNPRHLVRRRGQEARLRCSPMKGHSHVYWYRQLPEEGLKFMVYLQKENIIDESGMPKERFSAEFPKEGPSILRIQQVVRGDSAAYFCASSGQGIGAFFGQGTRLTVV.

The CDR3 bases are TGTGCCAGCAGCCTGTTGGGACAGGGCAGCATGAACACTGAAGCTTTCTTT. It codes for CASSLLGQGSMNTEAFF. The chain joins TRBV7-9 to TRBJ1-1, with 9 nucleotides matching TRBD1. The CDR3 extends over 17 amino acids. V gave up 5 bases and J gave up 0 bases; unmatched junction bases: 10. Per germline, CDR1 SEHNR and CDR2 FQNEAQ (reference sequence).

V usage is TRBV7-9 and J usage is TRBJ2-3, with D unresolved. Germline V CDR1 and CDR2: SEHNR, FQNEAQ (reference sequence). With 0 bases removed from V and 0 bases from J, the gap between germline ends came to 10 bases. The CDR3 is 16 residues long. CDR3 DNA: TGTGCCAGCAGCTTAGCCCCAGGCACTAGCACAGATACGCAGTATTTT. Its translation is CASSLAPGTSTDTQYF.

This rearrangement joins TRBV19 to TRBJ2-1; 10 positions match TRBD2. Germline trimming cut 4 bases from V and 6 bases from J; bases unmatched to any gene: 6. CDR1 LNHDA and CDR2 SQIVND come from the germline V gene (reference sequence). The CDR3 spans 15 residues. The CDR3 reads CASSTAGGPGNEQFF. Here the CDR3 DNA reads TGTGCCAGTAGTACAGCGGGAGGGCCCGGCAATGAGCAGTTCTTC. The whole variable domain, filled in from reference TRBV19 and TRBJ2-1, reads DGGITQSPKYLFRKEGQNVTLSCEQNLNHDAMYWYRQDPGQGLRLIYYSQIVNDFQKGDIAEGYSVSREKKESFPLTVTSAQKNPTAFYLCASSTAGGPGNEQFFGPGTRLTVL.

Only one count was recorded for this clone. This chain connects TRBV5-1 to TRBJ2-3, with TRBD2 as a possible D gene (5 bases). CDR1 and CDR2 from the germline V gene are SGHRS and YFSETQ. V lost 4 bases to trimming and J lost 4 bases, with 10 bases between them. The length of the CDR3 is 13 residues. The DNA for the CDR3 is TGCGCCAGCAGCGAGGACTCTTCAGATACGCAGTATTTT. As protein: CASSEDSSDTQYF.

The chain links TRBV30 to TRBJ2-7, with D perhaps matching TRBD1 (5 bases). Germline V gene sequence: CDR1 GTSNPN, CDR2 SVGIG (reference sequence). V dropped 4 bases and J dropped 3 bases, with 16 bases sitting between them. The CDR3 covers 14 residues. In nucleotides, the CDR3 is TGTGCCTGGACCCCCGGTGGAAGGGGCTACGAGCAGTACTTC. This translates into CAWTPGGRGYEQYF. Complete variable domain (other parts from reference TRBV30 and TRBJ2-7): SQTIHQWPATLVQPVGSPLSLECTVEGTSNPNLYWYRQAAGRGLQLLFYSVGIGQISSEVPQNLSASRPQDRQFILSSKKLLLSDSGFYLCAWTPGGRGYEQYFGPGTRLTVT.

V is TRBV6-5 and J is TRBJ1-5; D not certain. Germline V gives CDR1 MNHEY, CDR2 SVGAGI. The ends were cut back, 8 bases at V and 3 bases at J, with 14 bases in the middle. The CDR3 contains 14 residues. CDR3 sequence reads: CASSPNADNQPQHF. In nucleotides, the CDR3 is TGTGCCAGCTCCCCCAATGCAGACAATCAGCCCCAGCATTTT.

J is TRBJ1-5 and V is TRBV19, with 8 bases identical to TRBD1. Germline lookup yields CDR1 LNHDA and CDR2 SQIVND (reference sequence). CDR3 length equals 18 residues. V gave up 4 bases and J gave up 0 bases; unmatched junction bases: 11. Here the CDR3 reads CASSTSGTGPISNQPQHF. The DNA of the CDR3 is TGTGCCAGTAGTACCTCCGGGACAGGCCCTATTAGCAATCAGCCCCAGCATTTT. Full variable domain (rest looked up from reference TRBV19 and TRBJ1-5): DGGITQSPKYLFRKEGQNVTLSCEQNLNHDAMYWYRQDPGQGLRLIYYSQIVNDFQKGDIAEGYSVSREKKESFPLTVTSAQKNPTAFYLCASSTSGTGPISNQPQHFGDGTRLSIL.

The rearrangement uses TRBV3-1 (or the pseudogene TRBV3-2) and TRBJ2-7; 7 positions match TRBD1. The CDR3 is 15 residues long. The J segment lost 2 bases and the V segment lost 4 bases, leaving 8 bases of the junction unmatched. Germline lookup yields CDR1 LGHDT and CDR2 YNNKEL (reference sequence). The CDR3 coding sequence is TGTGCCAGCAGCCCTCGGGGACAGCTTGCCTACGAGCAGTACTTC. As protein: CASSPRGQLAYEQYF.

The gene calls are TRBV11-3 and TRBJ2-3, with 9 bases lining up with TRBD1. Germline loops: CDR1 SGHNT, CDR2 YENEEA. CDR3 length equals 15 residues. The junction had 4 bases not matched to a gene; V was cut back by 3 bases and J by 3 bases. The CDR3 protein is CASSLDRGMTDTQYF. The CDR3 DNA reads as TGTGCCAGCAGCTTGGACAGGGGTATGACAGATACGCAGTATTTT.

This rearrangement joins TRBV27 to TRBJ2-4; tentatively, D is TRBD2 (6 bases). Looked up from germline, CDR1 is MNHEY and CDR2 is SMNVEV (reference sequence). This CDR3 is 15 amino acids long. The V end was cut by 3 bases, the J end by 1 base, with 10 bases between. DNA for the CDR3: TGTGCCAGCAGTTTGCGGGGCACCGCCAAAAACATTCAGTACTTC. It yields the protein CASSLRGTAKNIQYF.

V and J are TRBV5-1 and TRBJ2-2, with 10 bases identical to TRBD2. The germline gives CDR1 SGHRS, CDR2 YFSETQ. CDR3 length: 15 residues. Unmatched junction bases numbered 5, after V lost 2 bases and J lost 7 bases. The CDR3 DNA follows: TGCGCCAGCAGCTTAACTAGCGGGACGGTCGGGGAGCTGTTTTTT. It specifies CASSLTSGTVGELFF.

This clone occurred once. The rearrangement joins TRBV18 to TRBJ2-3; the D gene is possibly TRBD2 (7 bases). V was clipped by 1 base and J by 0 bases, with 20 bases between them. The CDR3 is made up of 19 amino acids. CDR1 is KGHSH, CDR2 LQKENI, per germline. CDR3 DNA sequence: TGTGCCAGCTCACCACAACCGGGGGGCGGTCGTGGTAGCACAGATACGCAGTATTTT. This codes for CASSPQPGGGRGSTDTQYF.

This clone has just a few counts. The J gene is TRBJ1-2, the V gene TRBV7-9, with TRBD1 matching over 7 bases. Trimming took 5 bases from V and 6 from J; bases not matched to a gene: 6. The CDR3 consists of 13 residues. The germline V gene has CDR1 SEHNR and CDR2 FQNEAQ (reference sequence). The CDR3 spells CASSGDRGNGYTF. CDR3 coding DNA: TGTGCCAGCAGCGGGGACAGAGGCAATGGCTACACCTTC. The entire variable domain, with the rest obtained from reference TRBV7-9 and TRBJ1-2, is as follows: DTGVSQNPRHKITKRGQNVTFRCDPISEHNRLYWYRQTLGQGPEFLTYFQNEAQLEKSRLLSDRFSAERPKGSFSTLEIQRTEQGDSAMYLCASSGDRGNGYTFGSGTRLTVV.

This chain joins TRBV4-3 and TRBJ1-2; unclear D gene. Deletions cut 3 bases from V and 2 bases from J, with 10 bases between. Per germline, CDR1 LGHNA and CDR2 YSLEER. The CDR3 loop spans 14 amino acids. CDR3 sequence: CASSQAPGNYGYTF. The DNA of the CDR3 is TGCGCCAGCAGCCAGGCTCCCGGGAACTATGGCTACACCTTC.

The chain employs TRBV19 and TRBJ1-5, with D possibly being TRBD1 (5 bases). The CDR3 extends over 15 amino acids. The V gene lost 6 bases and the J gene lost 2 bases, with 14 bases spanning the gap. Per the germline V gene, CDR1 is LNHDA and CDR2 is SQIVND (reference sequence). The CDR3 protein is CASSRAGGGNQPQHF. The CDR3 DNA sequence: TGTGCCAGTAGCCGCGCCGGGGGGGGCAATCAGCCCCAGCATTTT.

This chain connects TRBV27 to TRBJ2-7; D perhaps matches TRBD1 (5 bases). Trimming cost V 3 bases and J 0 bases, with 6 bases left between them. The CDR3 is made up of 13 amino acids. CDR1 MNHEY and CDR2 SMNVEV come from the germline V gene (reference sequence). Here the CDR3 reads CASSLTDSYEQYF. The CDR3 DNA sequence: TGTGCCAGCAGTTTGACAGACTCCTACGAGCAGTACTTC.

This sequence joins TRBV9 and TRBJ2-5; D possibly corresponds to TRBD2 (5 bases). Trimming stripped 0 bases from V and 2 bases from J, with 8 bases between. The V gene's germline CDR1 is SGDLS and CDR2 YYNGEE. This CDR3 region has 14 residues. The CDR3 sequence: CASSVGKRQETQYF. CDR3 nucleotide sequence: TGTGCCAGCAGCGTAGGCAAGCGGCAAGAGACCCAGTACTTC.

The chain combines TRBV9 with TRBJ2-1; 7 positions match TRBD2. The trim removed 3 bases at V and 0 bases at J, leaving 6 bases unmatched. CDR3 length equals 16 residues. CDR1 and CDR2 (germline): SGDLS, YYNGEE. The chain's CDR3 is CASSASGWSSYNEQFF. In nucleotides, the CDR3 is TGTGCCAGCAGCGCTAGCGGTTGGAGCTCCTACAATGAGCAGTTCTTC.

The V and J genes are TRBV20-1 and TRBJ1-1, with D unresolved. The V gene's germline CDR1 is DFQATT and CDR2 SNEGSKA (reference sequence). Trimming removed 5 bases at V and 7 bases at J, with 11 bases between. The CDR3 covers 11 residues. Here the CDR3 reads CSAARESEAFF. In DNA, the CDR3 is TGCAGTGCTGCCCGGGAGAGTGAAGCTTTCTTT.

This clone has only a few counts. V and J are TRBV28 and TRBJ1-5; 8 positions match TRBD1. Per the germline V gene, CDR1 is MDHEN and CDR2 is SYDVKM. This CDR3 spans 15 amino acids. V gave up 4 bases and J gave up 2 bases; unmatched junction bases: 4. CDR3 DNA: TGTGCCAGCAGTTCCGGACAGGGAGGCAATCAGCCCCAGCATTTT. Protein sequence: CASSSGQGGNQPQHF.

The chain carries TRBV4-2 and TRBJ1-1; D may be TRBD1 (6 bases). Looked up from germline, CDR1 is LGHNA and CDR2 is YNFKEQ. The CDR3 runs to 16 residues. The V and J ends lost 3 bases and 3 bases respectively, with 17 bases between them. The CDR3 spells CASSHGPRGGDTEAFF. In DNA form, the CDR3 reads TGTGCCAGCAGCCACGGACCGAGAGGGGGGGACACTGAAGCTTTCTTT.

The V gene is TRBV6-2 or TRBV6-3, the J gene TRBJ1-2; tentatively, D is TRBD1 (5 bases). Germline values: CDR1 MNHEY, CDR2 SVGEGT. V was shortened by 0 bases and J by 4 bases, with 9 bases between the two germline ends. This CDR3 comprises 14 residues. The CDR3 reads CASSYSGRAYGYTF. As DNA, the CDR3 is TGTGCCAGCAGTTACTCGGGCAGGGCCTATGGCTACACCTTC.

The chain recombines TRBV29-1 with TRBJ2-7; 8 bases align to TRBD2. The germline gives CDR1 SQVTM, CDR2 ANQGSEA. The ends lost 4 bases at V and 7 bases at J; junction bases unmatched: 6. The CDR3 contains 12 residues. CDR3 in amino acids: CSVGIAGQEQYF. In DNA form, the CDR3 reads TGCAGCGTTGGAATAGCGGGGCAAGAGCAGTACTTC.